These T cell receptor beta chains were read from a single sample in a study of regulatory T cells in long-lasting Graves disease. TCRdb called the multiplex PCR reads again in MiXCR, with one record for every CDR3 protein. Among about 470,000 distinct CDR3 sequences listed, 20% to 25% were seen once. The input for sequencing was peripheral blood mononuclear cells (PBMCs), taken when the disease was refractory, from a patient treated with antithyroid drugs. The receptor source for this set is a female donor with Graves disease. Both conserved end residues are part of each CDR3. Each record gives: V gene, J gene, CDR3 protein.

v_gene: TRBV20-1; j_gene: TRBJ2-5; CDR3aa: CSPRDETQYF
v_gene: TRBV20-1; j_gene: TRBJ2-7; CDR3aa: CSARTSGAGEQYF
v_gene: TRBV12-3/TRBV12-4; j_gene: TRBJ1-2; CDR3aa: CASSGGQRANYGYTF
v_gene: TRBV5-1; j_gene: TRBJ2-3; CDR3aa: CASSLRILAGGSDTQYF
v_gene: TRBV30; j_gene: TRBJ1-1; CDR3aa: CAWSPRGPGTEAFF
v_gene: TRBV29-1; j_gene: TRBJ1-2; CDR3aa: CSVEANYGYTF
v_gene: TRBV20-1; j_gene: TRBJ1-1; CDR3aa: CSARRAGEAEAFF
v_gene: TRBV3-1; j_gene: TRBJ1-2; CDR3aa: CASSRGDGVYGYTF
v_gene: TRBV28; j_gene: TRBJ1-3; CDR3aa: CAGGHSGNTIYF
v_gene: TRBV5-6; j_gene: TRBJ1-1; CDR3aa: CASSLFTSTPEAFF
v_gene: TRBV6-1; j_gene: TRBJ2-2; CDR3aa: CASSYAGGGELFF
v_gene: TRBV3-1; j_gene: TRBJ1-5; CDR3aa: CASSDRGGGPQHF
v_gene: TRBV7-9; j_gene: TRBJ1-3; CDR3aa: CASRLTGASGNTIYF
v_gene: TRBV15; j_gene: TRBJ2-5; CDR3aa: CATSSYRGGETQYF
v_gene: TRBV11-2; j_gene: TRBJ1-5; CDR3aa: CASSLDKGEGGQPQHF
v_gene: TRBV12-3/TRBV12-4; j_gene: TRBJ1-3; CDR3aa: CASSSSSSGNTIYF
v_gene: TRBV6-5; j_gene: TRBJ2-7; CDR3aa: CASSYSLVGGVSSPHEQYF
v_gene: TRBV28; j_gene: TRBJ2-2; CDR3aa: CASRGPGTGELFF
v_gene: TRBV7-9; j_gene: TRBJ1-2; CDR3aa: CASSLGGPGYGYTF
v_gene: TRBV27; j_gene: TRBJ2-7; CDR3aa: CASSFRDSYEQYF
v_gene: TRBV5-5; j_gene: TRBJ1-3; CDR3aa: CASSFALLSGNTIYF
v_gene: TRBV7-2; j_gene: TRBJ2-7; CDR3aa: CASSSYGTVYEQYF
v_gene: TRBV19; j_gene: TRBJ1-2; CDR3aa: CAVQKSGGRDYGYTF
v_gene: TRBV4-1; j_gene: TRBJ1-2; CDR3aa: CASSRPDRGRLAYGYTF
v_gene: TRBV4-1; j_gene: TRBJ2-1; CDR3aa: CASSQPLVPYNEQFF
v_gene: TRBV2; j_gene: TRBJ1-1; CDR3aa: CASSVGQTEAFF
v_gene: TRBV27; j_gene: TRBJ2-6; CDR3aa: CASRLIGVSGANVLTF
v_gene: TRBV14; j_gene: TRBJ2-7; CDR3aa: CASSQTTGSSYEQYF
v_gene: TRBV6-5; j_gene: TRBJ1-2; CDR3aa: CASSYSTGGNYGYTF
v_gene: TRBV5-5; j_gene: TRBJ1-3; CDR3aa: CASSLGGIGNTIYF
v_gene: TRBV10-3; j_gene: TRBJ1-5; CDR3aa: CAISDRWGAPGNQPQHF
v_gene: TRBV5-6; j_gene: TRBJ1-2; CDR3aa: CASSSIYGYTF
v_gene: TRBV6-2/TRBV6-3; j_gene: TRBJ1-6; CDR3aa: CASSYSAGSSYNSPLHF
v_gene: TRBV20-1; j_gene: TRBJ2-7; CDR3aa: CSARGGGPRIF
v_gene: TRBV6-1; j_gene: TRBJ2-7; CDR3aa: CASMSGGQSYEQYF
v_gene: TRBV4-1; j_gene: TRBJ1-2; CDR3aa: CASSPGAGPSWGYTF
v_gene: TRBV9; j_gene: TRBJ1-5; CDR3aa: CASSVGGLGQPQHF